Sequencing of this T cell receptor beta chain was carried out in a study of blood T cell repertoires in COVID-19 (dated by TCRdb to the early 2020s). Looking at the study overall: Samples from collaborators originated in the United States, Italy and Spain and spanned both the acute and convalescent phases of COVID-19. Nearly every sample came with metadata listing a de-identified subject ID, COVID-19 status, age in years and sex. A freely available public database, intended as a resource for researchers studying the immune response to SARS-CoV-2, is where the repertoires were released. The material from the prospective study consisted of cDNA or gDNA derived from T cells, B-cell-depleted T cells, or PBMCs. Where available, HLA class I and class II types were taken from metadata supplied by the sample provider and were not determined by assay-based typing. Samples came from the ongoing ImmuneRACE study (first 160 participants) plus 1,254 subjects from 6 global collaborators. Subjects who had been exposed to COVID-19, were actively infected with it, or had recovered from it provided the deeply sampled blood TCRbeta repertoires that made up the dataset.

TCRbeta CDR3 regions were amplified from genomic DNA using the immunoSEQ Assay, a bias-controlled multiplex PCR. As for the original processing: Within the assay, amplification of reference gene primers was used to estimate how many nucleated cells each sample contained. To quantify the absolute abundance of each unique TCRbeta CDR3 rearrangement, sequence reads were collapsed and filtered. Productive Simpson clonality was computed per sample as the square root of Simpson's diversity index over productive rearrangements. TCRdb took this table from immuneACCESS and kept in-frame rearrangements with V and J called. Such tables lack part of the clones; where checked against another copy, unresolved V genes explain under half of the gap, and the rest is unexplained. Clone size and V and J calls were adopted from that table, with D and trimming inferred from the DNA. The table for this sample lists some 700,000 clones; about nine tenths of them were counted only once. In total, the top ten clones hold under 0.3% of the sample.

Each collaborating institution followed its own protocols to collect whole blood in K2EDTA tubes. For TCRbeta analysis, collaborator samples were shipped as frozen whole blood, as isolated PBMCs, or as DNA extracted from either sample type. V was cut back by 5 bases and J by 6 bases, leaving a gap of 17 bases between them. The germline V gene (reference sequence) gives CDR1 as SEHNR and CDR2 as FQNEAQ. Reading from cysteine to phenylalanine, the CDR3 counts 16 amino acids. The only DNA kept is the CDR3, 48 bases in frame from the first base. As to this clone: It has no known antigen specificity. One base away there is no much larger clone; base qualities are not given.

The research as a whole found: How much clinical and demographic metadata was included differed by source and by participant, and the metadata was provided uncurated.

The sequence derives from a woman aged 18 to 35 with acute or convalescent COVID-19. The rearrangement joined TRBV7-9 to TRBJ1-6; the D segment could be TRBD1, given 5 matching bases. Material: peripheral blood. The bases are TGTGCCAGCAGCCCTGGGGGGGACCAGGGTAATTCACCCCTCCACTTT. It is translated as CASSPGGDQGNSPLHF.